This passage covers 8 T cell receptor beta chains from one sample sequenced in a study of beta chain features in type 1 diabetes. TCRB transcripts that were expressed got sequenced, as all of the isolated RNA had been reverse transcribed. Using immunoSEQ multiplex PCR, the repertoire was profiled, and TCRdb retains in-frame clones only, with some absent. Among approximately 150,000 clones, about 9.8% were seen once, and the ten largest hold 2% to 2.5%. The sample comprised central memory CD4+ T cells from blood. Source of these receptors: a woman under 30 in good health.

This clone was counted a few times. V is TRBV27 and J is TRBJ2-5; 15 bases align to TRBD2. The CDR3 is made up of 17 amino acids. With 5 bases clipped from V and 0 bases from J, the junction kept 4 bases outside the gene matches. Germline CDR1 MNHEY, CDR2 SMNVEV (reference sequence). CDR3 protein: CASSPGTSGRYQETQYF. The DNA for the CDR3 is TGTGCCAGCAGTCCAGGGACTAGCGGGAGGTACCAAGAGACCCAGTACTTC.

This clone was seen only a few times. This sequence joins TRBV6-1 and TRBJ2-7; possibly TRBD2 for D (6 bases). Trimming shortened V by 6 bases and J by 5 bases, and 8 bases separated the two germline ends. Per the germline V gene, CDR1 is MNHNS and CDR2 is SASEGT. This CDR3 is 11 amino acids long. As DNA, the CDR3 is TGTGCCAGCAGACTAGCAGACGAGCAGTACTTC. Protein product: CASRLADEQYF.

This clone was detected ten times or more. The V gene is TRBV5-1, the J gene TRBJ2-2; possible D gene TRBD2, 5 bases. Germline V gives CDR1 SGHRS, CDR2 YFSETQ. V was shortened by 3 bases and J by 3 bases, with 9 bases between the two germline ends. There are 14 residues in the CDR3. As DNA, the CDR3 is TGCGCCAGCAGCTCGGGGTTTGACACCGGGGAGCTGTTTTTT. Translating it yields CASSSGFDTGELFF.

This clone was detected only a few times. The chain joins TRBV7-9 to TRBJ1-1; 9 bases map to TRBD1. Losses at the gene ends were 2 bases for V and 4 bases for J; bases not matched to a gene: 2. The CDR3 runs to 14 residues. Germline V gives CDR1 SEHNR, CDR2 FQNEAQ (reference sequence). The CDR3 DNA sequence: TGTGCCAGCAGCTTAACAGGGGGCTTCACTGAAGCTTTCTTT. Translated, it gives CASSLTGGFTEAFF.

Remarks on this clone: This same CDR3 is encoded by further DNA sequences in the sample. The chain combines TRBV9 with TRBJ2-6; D is perhaps TRBD1 (5 bases). Trimming shortened V by 2 bases and J by 1 base, and 7 bases separated the two germline ends. CDR3 length: 15 amino acids. The germline gives CDR1 SGDLS, CDR2 YYNGEE. CDR3 in DNA: TGTGCCAGCAGCGTCCCAGGGTCTGGGGCCAACGTCCTGACTTTC. Translated: CASSVPGSGANVLTF.

This clone was found a few times. The V and J genes are TRBV7-2 and TRBJ2-1, with D hard to call. V lost 1 base and J lost 3, with 10 bases in between. Germline CDR1 and CDR2: SGHTA and FQGNSA. The CDR3 is 15 residues long. The CDR3 sequence: CASSLGRPDYNEQFF. CDR3 in DNA: TGTGCCAGCAGCTTAGGGCGGCCTGACTACAATGAGCAGTTCTTC. Full variable domain (remainder filled in from reference TRBV7-2 and TRBJ2-1): GAGVSQSPSNKVTEKGKDVELRCDPISGHTALYWYRQSLGQGLEFLIYFQGNSAPDKSGLPSDRFSAERTGGSVSTLTIQRTQQEDSAVYLCASSLGRPDYNEQFFGPGTRLTVL.

The CDR3 loop is CASRVAGGYTGELFF. CDR3 nucleotides: TGTGCCAGTAGGGTGGCGGGGGGTTACACCGGGGAGCTGTTTTTT. The J gene is TRBJ2-2, the V gene TRBV19; 8 nucleotides match TRBD2. The CDR3 contains 15 residues. V gave up 6 bases and J gave up 3 bases; unmatched junction bases: 6. CDR1 is LNHDA and CDR2 is SQIVND in the germline V gene (reference sequence).

The CDR3 is CASSFTGTGLTEAFF. CDR3 nucleotide sequence: TGTGCCAGCAGCTTCACCGGGACAGGGTTAACTGAAGCTTTCTTT. The rearrangement links TRBV2 to TRBJ1-1, with 9 bases matching TRBD1. With 6 bases clipped from V and 5 bases from J, the junction kept 10 bases outside the gene matches. The germline CDR1 and CDR2 sequences are SNHLY and FYNNEI. The CDR3 is 15 amino acids.